The rows below give T cell receptor beta chains drawn from one sample of a study of T-cell reconstitution after alpha-beta-depleted transplantation in children. TCRdb used MiXCR to reprocess the PCR reads, holding one entry per CDR3 protein. Of fewer than 750,000 distinct CDR3 sequences listed, roughly 23% are singletons. The source was PBMCs, mostly from graft donor cells, collected 360 days after TCRalphabeta/CD19-depleted stem cell transplant. The source is a boy younger than two who had a stem cell transplant for acute myeloid leukemia, so the T cells may come from the graft donor. Each CDR3 is given with its conserved first and last residue. The order of the fields is D gene, J gene, V gene, clone size, CDR3 length, CDR3 DNA, CDR3 protein. A D gene is named only where the DNA matches it firmly. Rows give clone size only sometimes, using once, few, many, or a class for an expanded clone.

-,TRBJ1-2,TRBV14,many,15,TGTGCCAGCAGCCAAGAAGGGAGGAGAAGGGATCGCTACACCTTC,CASSQEGRRRDRYTF
-,TRBJ1-6,TRBV20-1,-,12,TGCAGTGCTAGGGACCTTGGTTCACCCCTCCACTTT,CSARDLGSPLHF
-,TRBJ2-1,TRBV12-3/TRBV12-4,few,14,TGTGCCAGCAGTTTATCATGGAGTTCGAATGAGCAGTTCTTC,CASSLSWSSNEQFF
-,TRBJ1-5,TRBV20-1,many,15,TGCAGTGCTAGAGATTTTGAGGACAATCGTCAGCCCCAGCATTTT,CSARDFEDNRQPQHF
-,TRBJ2-1,TRBV20-1,many,13,TGCAGTGCTAGACTAGACCAGTACAATGAGCAGTTCTTC,CSARLDQYNEQFF
TRBD2,TRBJ2-1,TRBV29-1,few,17,TGCAGCGTTGGGGGACTAGCGGGGGGTCTTTCCTACAATGAGCAGTTCTTC,CSVGGLAGGLSYNEQFF
-,TRBJ2-2,TRBV12-3/TRBV12-4,-,12,TGTGCCAGCAGGGGGCCGACCGGGGAGCTGTTTTTT,CASRGPTGELFF
-,TRBJ2-1,TRBV7-2,few,17,TGTGCCAGCAGCTTAATGGGAACGTTACACTCCTACAATGAGCAGTTCTTC,CASSLMGTLHSYNEQFF
TRBD1,TRBJ2-5,TRBV20-1,many,15,TGCAGTGCTAACTTACCTGACAGGGGGCATGAGACCCAGTACTTC,CSANLPDRGHETQYF
-,TRBJ2-6,TRBV4-3,few,18,TGCGCCAGCAGCCAAGTATGGCAGGTCCTAGTGGGGGCCAACGTCCTGACTTTC,CASSQVWQVLVGANVLTF
TRBD1,TRBJ2-7,TRBV9,-,14,TGTGCCAGCAGCGTATGGGACAGGGCCGACGAGCAGTACTTC,CASSVWDRADEQYF
-,TRBJ1-1,TRBV7-9,many,14,TGTGCCAGCAGCTTTGACGGGAGCTACACTGAAGCTTTCTTT,CASSFDGSYTEAFF
-,TRBJ2-5,TRBV20-1,few,13,TGCAGTGCCGCTATAATGACTGGGGGGACCCAGTACTTC,CSAAIMTGGTQYF
-,TRBJ2-2,TRBV12-3/TRBV12-4,-,15,TGTGCCAGCAGCCCCTGGGGCGGATTTACCGGGGAGCTGTTTTTT,CASSPWGGFTGELFF
TRBD2,TRBJ2-3,TRBV20-1,few,14,TGCAGTGCTAGAGTAGTAGCGGGGGCCGATACGCAGTATTTT,CSARVVAGADTQYF
-,TRBJ2-7,TRBV29-1,many,10,TGCAGCGCCCAGGACTACGAGCAGTACTTC,CSAQDYEQYF
TRBD2,TRBJ2-3,TRBV9,-,15,TGTGCCAGCAGCGGGGGAGGGGACAGCACAGATACGCAGTATTTT,CASSGGGDSTDTQYF
-,TRBJ1-2,TRBV27,few,13,TGTGCCAGCAGTTTAAACAGGCAGGATGGCTACACCTTC,CASSLNRQDGYTF
-,TRBJ2-5,TRBV25-1,-,16,TGTGCCAGCAGTGAACTGGGGGCCCCACACCAAGAGACCCAGTACTTC,CASSELGAPHQETQYF
TRBD2,TRBJ2-1,TRBV11-2,few,15,TGTGCCAGCAGCCCGGGGGGACTAATTTACAATGAGCAGTTCTTC,CASSPGGLIYNEQFF
-,TRBJ2-3,TRBV29-1,many,13,TGCAGCGTTGAACAGGACATGACAGATACGCAGTATTTT,CSVEQDMTDTQYF
-,TRBJ2-1,TRBV18,many,17,TGTGCCAGCTCTCCCTTGGGGTCGGTGAGCTCCTACAATGAGCAGTTCTTC,CASSPLGSVSSYNEQFF
-,TRBJ2-1,TRBV27,-,16,TGTGCCAGCAGTTTCCTAGCCGGTCAGATGGGGAATGAGCAGTTCTTC,CASSFLAGQMGNEQFF
-,TRBJ2-1,TRBV6-5,few,15,TGTGCCAGCAGTTACTCGATGGGCTCCTACAATGAGCAGTTCTTC,CASSYSMGSYNEQFF
-,TRBJ2-3,TRBV6-4,few,15,TGTGCCAGCAGTGAGAGGGCAGGGAGCGCAGATACGCAGTATTTT,CASSERAGSADTQYF
-,TRBJ1-1,TRBV12-3/TRBV12-4,-,15,TGTGCCAGCACCAAGGGGCATCGGGGGGACACTGAAGCTTTCTTT,CASTKGHRGDTEAFF
TRBD1,TRBJ1-1,TRBV29-1,many,17,TGCAGCGTTGTAGGCCCCCCGGGACAGGGGTTAAACACTGAAGCTTTCTTT,CSVVGPPGQGLNTEAFF
-,TRBJ2-2,TRBV20-1,few,13,TGCAGTGCTGCATTAGCGAACACCGGGGAGCTGTTTTTT,CSAALANTGELFF
-,TRBJ2-3,TRBV6-5,many,16,TGTGCCAGCAGTCCCCTAGGGATCTTTAGCACAGATACGCAGTATTTT,CASSPLGIFSTDTQYF
TRBD1,TRBJ2-5,TRBV6-6,once,13,TGTGCCGCCGGGGACAGCCGCAAAGAGACCCAGTACTTC,CAAGDSRKETQYF